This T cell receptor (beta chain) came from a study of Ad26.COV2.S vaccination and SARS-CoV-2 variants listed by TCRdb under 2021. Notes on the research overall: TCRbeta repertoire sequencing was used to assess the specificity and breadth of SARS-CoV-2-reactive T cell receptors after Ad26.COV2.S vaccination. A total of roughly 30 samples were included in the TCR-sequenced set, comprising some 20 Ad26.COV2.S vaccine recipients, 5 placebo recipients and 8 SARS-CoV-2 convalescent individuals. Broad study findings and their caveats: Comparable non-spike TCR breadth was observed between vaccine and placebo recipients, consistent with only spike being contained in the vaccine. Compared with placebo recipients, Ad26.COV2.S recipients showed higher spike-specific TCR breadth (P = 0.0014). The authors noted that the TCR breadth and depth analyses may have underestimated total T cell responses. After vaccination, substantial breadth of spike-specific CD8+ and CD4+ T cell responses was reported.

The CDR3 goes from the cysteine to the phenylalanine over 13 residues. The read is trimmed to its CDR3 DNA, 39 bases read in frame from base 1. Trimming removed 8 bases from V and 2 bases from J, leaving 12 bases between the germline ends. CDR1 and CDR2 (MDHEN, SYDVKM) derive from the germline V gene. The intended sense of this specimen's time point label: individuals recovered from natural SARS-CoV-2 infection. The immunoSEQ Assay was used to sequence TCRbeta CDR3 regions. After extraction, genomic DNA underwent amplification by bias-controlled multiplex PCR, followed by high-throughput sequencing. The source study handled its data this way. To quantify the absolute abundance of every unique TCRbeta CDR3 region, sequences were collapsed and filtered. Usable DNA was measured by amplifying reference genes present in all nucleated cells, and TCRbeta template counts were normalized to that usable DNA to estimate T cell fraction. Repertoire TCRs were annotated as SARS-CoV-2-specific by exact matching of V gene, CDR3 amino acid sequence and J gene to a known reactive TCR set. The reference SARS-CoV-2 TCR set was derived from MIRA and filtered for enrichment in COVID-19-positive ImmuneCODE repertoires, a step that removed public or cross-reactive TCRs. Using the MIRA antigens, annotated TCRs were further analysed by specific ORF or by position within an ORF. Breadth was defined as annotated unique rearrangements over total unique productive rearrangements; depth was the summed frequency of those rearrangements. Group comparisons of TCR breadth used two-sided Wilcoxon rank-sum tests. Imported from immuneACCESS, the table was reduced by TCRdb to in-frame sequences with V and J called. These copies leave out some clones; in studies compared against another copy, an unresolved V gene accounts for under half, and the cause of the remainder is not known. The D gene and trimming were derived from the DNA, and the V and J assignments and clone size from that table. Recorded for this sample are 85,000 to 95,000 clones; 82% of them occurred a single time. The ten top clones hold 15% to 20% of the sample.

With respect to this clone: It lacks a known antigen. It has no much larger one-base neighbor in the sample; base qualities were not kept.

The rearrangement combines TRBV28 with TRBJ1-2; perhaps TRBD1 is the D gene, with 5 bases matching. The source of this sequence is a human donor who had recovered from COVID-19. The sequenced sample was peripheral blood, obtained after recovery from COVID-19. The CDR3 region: CASWEGSNYGYTF. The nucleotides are TGTGCCAGCTGGGAGGGGAGCAACTATGGCTACACCTTC.